This TCR beta chain was profiled in a study of ipilimumab plus nivolumab after autologous stem cell transplantation. As for the study in general: Median doses per patient: a few ipilimumab, about 8 nivolumab.

About this clone itself: Its antigen is currently unknown.

Ipilimumab, 1 mg/kg, started 14 to 28 days after autologous transplant. Patients received nivolumab 3 mg/kg at weeks 1, 4, 7, 10, then fortnightly to week 26. The V gene end was trimmed by 0 bases and the J gene end by 0 bases; junction bases not matched to a gene: 9. The CDR3 has 18 residues. Germline V gene data show CDR1 as KGHSH and CDR2 as LQKENI. Sequencing used immunoSEQ multiplex PCR; TCRdb keeps in-frame clones, though not all of them. In the table there are some 25,000 clones, more than 70% of which are singletons. Findings and caveats of the study: The authors say TCR, Treg and microbiome findings warrant further study.

This TCR derives from a male donor with diffuse large B-cell lymphoma. Sample: PBMCs, taken in a trial of ipilimumab plus nivolumab as post-transplant consolidation. This chain connects TRBV18 to TRBJ1-1; 8 nucleotides match TRBD1. CDR3 protein: CASSPPGAGGVMNTEAFF. The CDR3 nucleotides read TGTGCCAGCTCACCACCTGGAGCAGGGGGCGTAATGAACACTGAAGCTTTCTTT.